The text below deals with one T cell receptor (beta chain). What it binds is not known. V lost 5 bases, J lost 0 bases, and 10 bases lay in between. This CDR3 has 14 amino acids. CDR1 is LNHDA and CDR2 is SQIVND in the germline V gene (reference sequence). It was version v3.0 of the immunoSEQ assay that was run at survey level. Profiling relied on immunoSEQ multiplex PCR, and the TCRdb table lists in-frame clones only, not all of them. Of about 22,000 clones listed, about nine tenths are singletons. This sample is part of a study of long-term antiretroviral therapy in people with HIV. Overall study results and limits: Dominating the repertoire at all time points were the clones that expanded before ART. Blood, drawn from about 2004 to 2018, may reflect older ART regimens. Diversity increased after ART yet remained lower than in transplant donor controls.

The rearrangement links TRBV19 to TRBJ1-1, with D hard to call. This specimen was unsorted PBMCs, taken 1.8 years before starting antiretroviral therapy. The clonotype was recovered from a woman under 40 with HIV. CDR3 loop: CASSSDGLNTEAFF. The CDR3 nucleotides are TGTGCCAGTAGTTCGGACGGGTTGAACACTGAAGCTTTCTTT.